Below, 9 T cell receptor beta chains from the same sample are listed, as sequenced in a study of post-analysis software for immune sequencing data. Unique-molecular-identifier-tagged TCR beta cDNA libraries were used. Each CDR3 protein gets one entry after TCRdb re-called the PCR reads with MiXCR. The data show around 700,000 distinct CDR3 sequences, approximately 60% seen once. Points from the study as a whole: Elevated frequency relative to controls characterized 4 or 5 TRBV segments in patients, TRBV5-6, TRBV5-1 and TRBV20-1 among them.

The antigens for these receptors are not known. Sequencing was performed on blood. The origin of the receptors is a girl aged 2-10 years with multiple sclerosis.

The CDR3 region has the DNA TGTGCCACATTGGGACAAGGAGGTTATGGCTACACCTTC. Protein product: CATLGQGGYGYTF. V and J are TRBV2 and TRBJ1-2; TRBD1 is a possible D gene (6 bases). CDR1 and CDR2 from the germline V gene are SNHLY and FYNNEI. The length of the CDR3 is 13 residues. Trimming left V 10 bases short and J 5 bases short, with 17 bases between. The full variable domain, with the rest looked up from reference TRBV2 and TRBJ1-2, is EPEVTQTPSHQVTQMGQEVILRCVPISNHLYFYWYRQILGQKVEFLVSFYNNEISEKSEIFDDQFSVERPDGSNFTLKIRSTKLEDSAMYFCATLGQGGYGYTFGSGTRLTVV.

The chain is built from TRBV27 and TRBJ1-5; no reliable D call. Per germline, CDR1 MNHEY and CDR2 SMNVEV (reference sequence). The CDR3 totals 14 residues. Trimming took 2 bases from V and 0 from J, leaving 5 bases between them. CDR3 nucleotides: TGTGCCAGCAGTTTAAGTTATAGCAATCAGCCCCAGCATTTT. The encoded protein is CASSLSYSNQPQHF.

The chain couples TRBV12-3 or TRBV12-4 to TRBJ2-5; D may correspond to TRBD1 or TRBD2 (6 bases each). The CDR3 consists of 13 residues. Trimming cost V 6 bases and J 13 bases, with 21 bases left between them. Here the CDR3 reads CASSLGGGSVPYF. The CDR3 DNA reads as TGTGCCAGCAGCCTAGGGGGAGGTAGTGTTCCGTACTTC.

The CDR3 nucleotides are TGCAGCGTTGTAGGAACCGACGCAGATACGCAGTATTTT. Amino acid sequence: CSVVGTDADTQYF. The V and J genes are TRBV29-1 and TRBJ2-3; D gene unclear. Looked up from germline, CDR1 is SQVTM and CDR2 is ANQGSEA. V was pared by 4 bases and J by 4 bases, with 12 bases between. The CDR3 extends over 13 amino acids.

The genes are TRBV7-9 and TRBJ2-5; 11 positions match TRBD2. The germline gives CDR1 SEHNR, CDR2 FQNEAQ (reference sequence). The V segment lost 5 bases and the J segment 5 bases; nucleotides outside the gene matches: 4. The CDR3 sequence is 14 residues long. The CDR3 coding sequence is TGTGCCAGCAGCGGAAGACTAGCGGGGGAGACCCAGTACTTC. Translating gives CASSGRLAGETQYF.

V usage is TRBV7-2 and J usage is TRBJ1-5; D is possibly TRBD1 (5 bases). CDR1 and CDR2 (germline): SGHTA, FQGNSA. This CDR3 is 16 amino acids long. The V end lost 5 bases, the J end lost 0 bases, and 14 bases lay between the germline ends. The CDR3, as DNA: TGTGCCAGCAGCGGGCCGGGACTGGGTAGCAATCAGCCCCAGCATTTT. Translating it yields CASSGPGLGSNQPQHF.

This clonotype has more than one count but fewer than ten. The chain carries TRBV4-1 and TRBJ2-1, with D possibly called TRBD1 or TRBD2 (5 bases each). CDR1 MGHRA and CDR2 YSYEKL come from the germline V gene. Trimming removed 0 bases from V and 4 bases from J, with 7 bases in between. This CDR3 is built from 14 residues. This CDR3 reads CASSQEGVYNEQFF. CDR3 nucleotide sequence: TGCGCCAGCAGCCAAGAGGGGGTTTACAATGAGCAGTTCTTC.

This chain connects TRBV12-3 or TRBV12-4 to TRBJ2-7; perhaps TRBD2 as D (5 bases). V gave up 3 bases and J gave up 0 bases, with 12 bases separating them. The CDR3 covers 15 residues. CDR3 in amino acids: CASSFLRASSYEQYF. In DNA, the CDR3 is TGTGCCAGCAGTTTTTTGCGGGCCAGCTCCTACGAGCAGTACTTC.

This rearrangement joins TRBV2 to TRBJ2-1; D call uncertain. Trimming took off 2 bases at V and 9 bases at J, with 11 bases between the two ends. This CDR3 contains 13 residues. Germline loops: CDR1 SNHLY, CDR2 FYNNEI. Written as DNA, the CDR3 is TGTGCCAGCAGTGAAATCGGAGTAGGTGAGCAGTTCTTC. Translated, it gives CASSEIGVGEQFF. The full variable domain, rest sourced from reference TRBV2 and TRBJ2-1, is EPEVTQTPSHQVTQMGQEVILRCVPISNHLYFYWYRQILGQKVEFLVSFYNNEISEKSEIFDDQFSVERPDGSNFTLKIRSTKLEDSAMYFCASSEIGVGEQFFGPGTRLTVL.